The rows below give T cell receptor beta chains drawn from one sample of a study of T cell responses to AZD1222 COVID-19 vaccine. Profiled with immunoSEQ multiplex PCR; TCRdb holds only in-frame clones, not every one. The sample lists fewer than 120,000 clones, 85% to 95% seen once, with around 2.8% in the top ten. The starting material was peripheral blood, obtained 28 days after the second AZD1222 dose. These receptors were collected from an adult who received the AZD1222 COVID-19 vaccine. CDR3s include the opening cysteine and the closing phenylalanine or tryptophan. A D gene is named only where the DNA matches it firmly. Rows give clone size only sometimes, using once, few, many, or a class for an expanded clone.

d_call: NA
cdr3_length: 13
v_call: TRBV9
clone_size: once
j_call: TRBJ2-5
cdr3_nt: TGTGCCAGCAGCCCGGGGGCACAAGAGACCCAGTACTTC
cdr3_aa: CASSPGAQETQYF

d_call: NA
cdr3_length: 14
v_call: TRBV6-5
clone_size: NA
j_call: TRBJ1-2
cdr3_nt: TGTGCCAGCAGTTACCGGGGCGTAGGCTATGGCTACACCTTC
cdr3_aa: CASSYRGVGYGYTF

d_call: TRBD2
cdr3_length: 17
v_call: TRBV30
clone_size: NA
j_call: TRBJ2-2
cdr3_nt: TGTGCCTGGAGTTTGAGAGCGGGAGCTCTAAGGACCGGGGAGCTGTTTTTT
cdr3_aa: CAWSLRAGALRTGELFF

d_call: NA
cdr3_length: 14
v_call: TRBV3-1/TRBV3-2
clone_size: NA
j_call: TRBJ1-5
cdr3_nt: TGTGCCAGCAGCCTAAATGTCGGGAATCAGCCCCAGCATTTT
cdr3_aa: CASSLNVGNQPQHF

d_call: TRBD2
cdr3_length: 17
v_call: TRBV27
clone_size: NA
j_call: TRBJ2-3
cdr3_nt: TGTGCCAGCAGTTTATGGCTAGCGGGGGGGCCGGTAGATACGCAGTATTTT
cdr3_aa: CASSLWLAGGPVDTQYF

d_call: TRBD1
cdr3_length: 15
v_call: TRBV27
clone_size: NA
j_call: TRBJ1-4
cdr3_nt: TGTGCCAGCGGGCAGGACAGGGGGAGAGGCGAAAAACTGTTTTTT
cdr3_aa: CASGQDRGRGEKLFF

d_call: TRBD1
cdr3_length: 15
v_call: TRBV10-1
clone_size: NA
j_call: TRBJ1-2
cdr3_nt: TGCGCCAGCAGGGACAGGGGGCGCAAAGGACATGGCTACACCTTC
cdr3_aa: CASRDRGRKGHGYTF

d_call: TRBD2
cdr3_length: 17
v_call: TRBV3-1/TRBV3-2
clone_size: NA
j_call: TRBJ2-4
cdr3_nt: TGTGCCAGCAGCCGAGGGACTAGCGGGATTACCAAAAACATTCAGTACTTC
cdr3_aa: CASSRGTSGITKNIQYF

d_call: NA
cdr3_length: 16
v_call: TRBV28
clone_size: few
j_call: TRBJ1-1
cdr3_nt: TGTGCCAGCAGGCTTCGACTCATCCCAGGAGGCACTGAAGCTTTCTTT
cdr3_aa: CASRLRLIPGGTEAFF

d_call: NA
cdr3_length: 13
v_call: TRBV6-4
clone_size: NA
j_call: TRBJ1-6
cdr3_nt: TGTGCCAGCAAGCAGAATTATAATTCACCCCTCCACTTT
cdr3_aa: CASKQNYNSPLHF

d_call: TRBD2
cdr3_length: 16
v_call: TRBV10-2
clone_size: NA
j_call: TRBJ2-1
cdr3_nt: TGCGCCTCGTCTAGCGGGAGGGTAAGCTCCTACAATGAGCAGTTCTTC
cdr3_aa: CASSSGRVSSYNEQFF

d_call: NA
cdr3_length: 15
v_call: TRBV5-1
clone_size: NA
j_call: TRBJ1-6
cdr3_nt: TGCGCCAGCAGCTTGGGGAGCTCCTATAATTCACCCCTCCACTTT
cdr3_aa: CASSLGSSYNSPLHF

d_call: TRBD2
cdr3_length: 15
v_call: TRBV6-5
clone_size: NA
j_call: TRBJ2-7
cdr3_nt: TGTGCCAGCAGTTACGGCAGCGGGGCCTCCTACGAGCAGTACTTC
cdr3_aa: CASSYGSGASYEQYF

d_call: NA
cdr3_length: 11
v_call: TRBV20-1
clone_size: NA
j_call: TRBJ1-1
cdr3_nt: TGCAGTGCTAGAAGGCGCCTTGAAGCTTTCTTT
cdr3_aa: CSARRRLEAFF

d_call: TRBD2
cdr3_length: 15
v_call: TRBV10-1
clone_size: NA
j_call: TRBJ2-7
cdr3_nt: TGCGCCAGCAGTGATCTAACTAGCGGGGATTGGGAGCAGTACTTC
cdr3_aa: CASSDLTSGDWEQYF

d_call: TRBD2
cdr3_length: 16
v_call: TRBV6-5
clone_size: once
j_call: TRBJ2-7
cdr3_nt: TGTGCCAGCAGCTACGGGAGGGCCCCTAGCTCCTACGAGCAGTACTTC
cdr3_aa: CASSYGRAPSSYEQYF

d_call: NA
cdr3_length: 20
v_call: TRBV27
clone_size: once
j_call: TRBJ2-1
cdr3_nt: TGTGCCAGCAGTTTATTGAGCGACATATGGGGAGCGGTAACCTACAATGAGCAGTTCTTC
cdr3_aa: CASSLLSDIWGAVTYNEQFF

d_call: NA
cdr3_length: 13
v_call: TRBV6-6
clone_size: NA
j_call: TRBJ2-2
cdr3_nt: TGTGCCACCCTGACTGGGAACACCGGGGAGCTGTTTTTT
cdr3_aa: CATLTGNTGELFF

d_call: NA
cdr3_length: 13
v_call: TRBV29-1
clone_size: NA
j_call: TRBJ1-6
cdr3_nt: TGCAGCGTTGAAGTTGGGGGCGGTTCACCCCTCCACTTT
cdr3_aa: CSVEVGGGSPLHF

d_call: NA
cdr3_length: 16
v_call: TRBV27
clone_size: few
j_call: TRBJ1-6
cdr3_nt: TGTGCCAGCAGTTTTTCTTCGACGACGACTAATTCACCCCTCCACTTT
cdr3_aa: CASSFSSTTTNSPLHF

d_call: NA
cdr3_length: 16
v_call: TRBV15
clone_size: NA
j_call: TRBJ2-3
cdr3_nt: TGTGCCACCAGCAGAGCATTGACGGGAGAGGAAGATACGCAGTATTTT
cdr3_aa: CATSRALTGEEDTQYF

d_call: TRBD1
cdr3_length: 13
v_call: TRBV29-1
clone_size: NA
j_call: TRBJ2-5
cdr3_nt: TGCAGCGCCAGTCAGGGGGCAGTCGAGACCCAGTACTTC
cdr3_aa: CSASQGAVETQYF

d_call: NA
cdr3_length: 14
v_call: TRBV7-2
clone_size: NA
j_call: TRBJ1-1
cdr3_nt: TGTGCCAGCAGCTTAGATTCAGGGTTCAGAAAAGCTTTCTTT
cdr3_aa: CASSLDSGFRKAFF

d_call: NA
cdr3_length: 14
v_call: TRBV3-1/TRBV3-2
clone_size: NA
j_call: TRBJ1-5
cdr3_nt: TGTGCCAGCAGCCAAGAAAGGTGGGGCCTGGCCCAGCATTTT
cdr3_aa: CASSQERWGLAQHF

d_call: NA
cdr3_length: 11
v_call: TRBV6-1
clone_size: NA
j_call: TRBJ2-7
cdr3_nt: TGTGCCAGCAGTCGTTCATACGAGCAGTACTTC
cdr3_aa: CASSRSYEQYF

d_call: TRBD1
cdr3_length: 12
v_call: TRBV29-1
clone_size: once
j_call: TRBJ1-1
cdr3_nt: TGCAGCGTTAGGACAGGGAACACTGAAGCTTTCTTT
cdr3_aa: CSVRTGNTEAFF

d_call: NA
cdr3_length: 12
v_call: TRBV12-3/TRBV12-4
clone_size: once
j_call: TRBJ1-3
cdr3_nt: TGTGCCAGCACCGTTGCAGGGTATGCCATATATTTT
cdr3_aa: CASTVAGYAIYF

d_call: NA
cdr3_length: 14
v_call: TRBV19
clone_size: NA
j_call: TRBJ1-1
cdr3_nt: TGTGCCAGTACCCGGGACGTAGGTCGGACTGAAGCTTTCTTT
cdr3_aa: CASTRDVGRTEAFF

d_call: NA
cdr3_length: 14
v_call: TRBV10-3
clone_size: NA
j_call: TRBJ1-1
cdr3_nt: TGTGCCATCAGTGAAAACCACCTTGGCACTGAAGCTTTCTTT
cdr3_aa: CAISENHLGTEAFF

d_call: NA
cdr3_length: 14
v_call: TRBV30
clone_size: NA
j_call: TRBJ2-7
cdr3_nt: TGTGCCTGGAGTGAGGTCGGAAGCTCCTACGAGCAGTACTTC
cdr3_aa: CAWSEVGSSYEQYF

d_call: NA
cdr3_length: 14
v_call: TRBV5-4
clone_size: NA
j_call: TRBJ1-1
cdr3_nt: TGTGCCAGCAGCTTGGCCACAGGAGGCCGCACAGCTTTCTTT
cdr3_aa: CASSLATGGRTAFF

d_call: NA
cdr3_length: 16
v_call: TRBV5-5
clone_size: NA
j_call: TRBJ2-2
cdr3_nt: TGTGCCAGCAGCTTACCGGACACCGCGAACACCGGGGAGCTGTTTTTT
cdr3_aa: CASSLPDTANTGELFF

d_call: TRBD1
cdr3_length: 10
v_call: TRBV30
clone_size: NA
j_call: TRBJ2-7
cdr3_nt: TGTGCCTGGGACAGGGGAGCCCTGAGCTTC
cdr3_aa: CAWDRGALSF

d_call: NA
cdr3_length: 14
v_call: TRBV5-1
clone_size: NA
j_call: TRBJ2-5
cdr3_nt: TGCGCCAGCAGCTTGACAGGGTGGGGCGAGACCCAGTACTTC
cdr3_aa: CASSLTGWGETQYF

d_call: NA
cdr3_length: 12
v_call: TRBV23-1
clone_size: NA
j_call: TRBJ1-5
cdr3_nt: TGCGCCAGCAATGCTTGGGGCCAGCCCCAGCATTTT
cdr3_aa: CASNAWGQPQHF

d_call: NA
cdr3_length: 15
v_call: TRBV3-1/TRBV3-2
clone_size: NA
j_call: TRBJ1-2
cdr3_nt: TGTGCCAGCAGCCAAGATCAGGGACACACCTATGGCTACACCTTC
cdr3_aa: CASSQDQGHTYGYTF

d_call: NA
cdr3_length: 12
v_call: TRBV10-3
clone_size: NA
j_call: TRBJ1-6
cdr3_nt: TGTGCCATCAGTGAGGGAGATTCACCCCTCCACTTT
cdr3_aa: CAISEGDSPLHF